Reported below is one TCR beta chain. Its antigen is unidentified. In the naive CD8 group, cells lacked CD45RO and were positively selected for CCR7, so terminally differentiated effector memory CD45RA+ cells were left out. These data are taken from a study of shared clonotypes between healthy human individuals. At the level of the study: A donor's plate count was three for CD4 naive and three for CD4 memory; CD8 naive had two and CD8 memory one. Study observations and caveats: Sampling covered nothing but blood. Tissue TCR repertoires likely differ from those found in blood. Shared clonotypes: 4.5% to 6% naive CD4, under 4% naive CD8, 2% to 2.5% memory CD4, approximately 0.4% memory CD8.

Some clones are missing from TCRdb's copy, which holds only in-frame ones; the method was immunoSEQ multiplex PCR. The profile shows 2 million to 2.5 million clones, just over 90% of them singletons. The CDR3 totals 15 residues. The germline gives CDR1 MNHEY, CDR2 SVGAGI. Trimming took off 5 bases at V and 3 bases at J, with 14 bases between the two ends. The source is a man in his late teens or twenties in good health. Some clones in this sample may be carry-over from other donors' samples. The source material was naive CD8+ T cells from PBMCs. This chain links TRBV6-5 with TRBJ2-1, with D possibly being TRBD1 (7 bases). This chain's CDR3 is CASSKQGTLYNEQFF. CDR3 sequence (DNA): TGTGCCAGCAGTAAACAGGGGACTCTCTACAATGAGCAGTTCTTC.